Listed below are T cell receptor beta chains from one sample, sequenced in a study of monozygotic twins with inflammatory bowel disease. TCRdb reprocessed the 5' RACE reads, with one entry per CDR3 protein and no DNA. This sample carries approximately 400,000 distinct CDR3 sequences, with about 2.3% going to the ten biggest clones. Sequenced material: blood. Source of these receptors: a human donor with ulcerative colitis or Crohn's disease, or a healthy co-twin of an affected twin (not recorded which). Each CDR3 is given with its conserved first and last residue.

V	J	CDR3
TRBV4-2	TRBJ1-6	CASSQDGGTNSPLHF
TRBV12-3/TRBV12-4	TRBJ1-2	CASRQGDYGYTF
TRBV9	TRBJ1-1	CASSVGGLTTEAFF
TRBV7-2	TRBJ2-5	CASSFGWEETQYF
TRBV30	TRBJ2-1	CAWSPQGGNEQFF
TRBV5-1	TRBJ2-4	CASSLAIGDGRVKNIQYF
TRBV11-2	TRBJ2-7	CASSPPDRGLYEQYF
TRBV9	TRBJ2-1	CASSVVGLGEDSYNEQFF
TRBV7-2	TRBJ2-1	CAGSLARGNEQFF
TRBV5-1	TRBJ2-5	CASSLVRGGQETQYF
TRBV20-1	TRBJ1-5	CSARVGGNSNQPQHF
TRBV20-1	TRBJ2-7	CSAVGGPSSYEQYF
TRBV10-3	TRBJ1-1	CAIDGGVNTEAFF
TRBV29-1	TRBJ2-2	CSVGRTANTGELFF
TRBV11-3	TRBJ2-3	CASSLSGVGDTQYF
TRBV19	TRBJ2-5	CASSNWMTGGAETQYF
TRBV11-1	TRBJ1-2	CASSSPNYGYTF
TRBV6-1	TRBJ2-7	CASSRGGGEQYF
TRBV6-5	TRBJ2-7	CASSYFRGNYEQYF
TRBV19	TRBJ1-1	CASSAGQAGTEAFF
TRBV5-1	TRBJ2-1	CASKGMGYNEQFF
TRBV4-1	TRBJ1-6	CASSSLTRDRNSPLHF
TRBV6-5	TRBJ2-7	CATRGTDSYEQYF
TRBV11-2	TRBJ2-1	CASSINYDEQFF
TRBV7-2	TRBJ1-2	CASSFSLYGYTF
TRBV15	TRBJ2-6	CATSGRTDSGANVLTF
TRBV6-1	TRBJ2-6	CASSRQVRSGGANVLTF
TRBV20-1	TRBJ2-3	CSARDMRETGRGTDTQYF
TRBV12-3/TRBV12-4	TRBJ1-5	CASSLNRASEPQHF
TRBV6-1	TRBJ1-5	CASSKGTGGWGPQHF
TRBV7-9	TRBJ2-7	CASSLAATSYEQYF
TRBV4-1	TRBJ2-3	CASSHSPPPTTDTQYF
TRBV4-2	TRBJ1-6	CASSQEGGGFQSPLHF
TRBV19	TRBJ1-2	CASRVGASYGYTF
TRBV20-1	TRBJ1-1	CSARDRRASTEAFF
TRBV2	TRBJ2-7	CASREGLAGSEQYF
TRBV7-2	TRBJ2-7	CASSLAPASGGYEQFF
TRBV5-4	TRBJ2-1	CASSLGTGEYNEQFF
TRBV2	TRBJ1-1	CASSVTGRNTEAFF
TRBV10-3	TRBJ2-1	CAISEQGESYNEQFF
TRBV6-1	TRBJ2-2	CASRGLAGDAGDLFF
TRBV7-3	TRBJ2-2	CASSFGTGGTGELFF
TRBV3-1	TRBJ2-7	CAGSQDDGSEQYF
TRBV5-1	TRBJ2-1	CASSFGDNNEQFF
TRBV7-8	TRBJ2-7	CASIGTSGASYEQYF
TRBV7-2	TRBJ2-7	CASSLVGLEFYEQYF
TRBV20-1	TRBJ2-3	CSAHTFGGTDTQYF
TRBV20-1	TRBJ2-2	CSADDSVTRELFF
TRBV7-2	TRBJ2-1	CASSFPGASEYNEQFF
TRBV12-3/TRBV12-4	TRBJ2-1	CTSSATSKHFF
TRBV5-1	TRBJ2-7	CASSFSSYEQYF
TRBV10-3	TRBJ1-1	CAISEAEGYGAFF
TRBV5-4	TRBJ1-1	CASSLAGRGANTEAFF